This T cell receptor (beta chain) emerged from a study of T cell clonotyping in hematopoietic cell transplantation (dated by TCRdb to the early 2020s). In terms of the full investigation: In the study, 135 blood samples were gathered from 35 consecutive transplant recipients and their related donors. Patient recruitment ran from September 2015 to January 2017, and follow-up continued until late 2020 or death. The full study reports these points: Only a small fraction of recipient repertoires overlapped donor repertoires, with over 97% appearing de novo at the given depth. Sample size was limited, and cells were not sorted, so CD4 and CD8 repertoire contributions could not be separated. Inverse Simpson Index values from donors and from recipients before transplant predicted broader TCR repertoire diversity after transplant. After transplant, TCR diversity in recipients dropped, and pathologically expanded clonotypes climbed progressively between day 30 and day 180.

Read against the paper, the sample's time point label means: 30 days after allo-HCT. Blood samples were obtained from recipients approximately 28 days before transplant and at days 30, 100 and 180 after transplant. Using Nuclei Lysis Solution, genomic DNA was extracted from unfractionated peripheral blood mononuclear cells that were either fresh or cryopreserved. This clone was picked up one time. Its antigen remains undetermined. No base quality values were provided; no much bigger clone lies one nucleotide off. With the immunoSEQ assay, which is a bias-controlled multiplex PCR relying on V- and J-specific primers, TCR beta CDR3 regions were amplified from genomic DNA. A second PCR step added a proprietary barcode and Illumina adapter sequences to the CDR3 amplicons. An Illumina MiSeq instrument was used to sequence the CDR3 libraries. Per the original workflow: immunoSEQ Analyzer 3.0 was used for export and quality control, with R Bioconductor and Immunarch used for downstream analyses. Only productive rearrangements in the normalized downsampled data set went into calculating the repertoire metrics. Clonotypes larger than 5 templates in the normalized cohort were defined as pathologically expanded. The Inverse Simpson Index served as the measure of repertoire diversity. CMV-specificity analyses were carried out on the non-normalized data set to capture all clonotypes. The immuneACCESS repertoire file appears here via TCRdb, limited to in-frame rearrangements. These files lack a portion of the clones; in checked studies, under half of the deficit traces to unresolved V genes, and the cause of the others is not known. The DNA gave D and trimming, while V, J and clone size come from that table. This sample holds 10,000 or so clones; approximately 80% were observed only once. Of the sample, under 9% falls within the top ten clones.

This sequence originates from a female patient aged 40-50 years who had an allogeneic stem cell transplant from a related donor, so T cells may come from the graft donor. Some clones in this sample may be carry-over from other donors' samples. Sequencing was performed on PBMCs, taken 30 days after allogeneic stem cell transplant.

The DNA reads TGCAGCGTTTGGTATACTCGGGACACCGTAAGTGTGACCCAGTACTTC. Its protein product is CSVWYTRDTVSVTQYF. The chain was built from TRBV29-1 and TRBJ2-5; 6 matching bases give a weak D call of TRBD1. The CDR3 has 16 amino acids, counting the end cysteine and phenylalanine. Solely the CDR3 DNA is kept, with 48 bases framed from the first base. A distance of 26 bases separates the germline ends of V and J, which lose 5 bases and 7 bases respectively. Looking up the germline V gene yields CDR1 SQVTM and CDR2 ANQGSEA.